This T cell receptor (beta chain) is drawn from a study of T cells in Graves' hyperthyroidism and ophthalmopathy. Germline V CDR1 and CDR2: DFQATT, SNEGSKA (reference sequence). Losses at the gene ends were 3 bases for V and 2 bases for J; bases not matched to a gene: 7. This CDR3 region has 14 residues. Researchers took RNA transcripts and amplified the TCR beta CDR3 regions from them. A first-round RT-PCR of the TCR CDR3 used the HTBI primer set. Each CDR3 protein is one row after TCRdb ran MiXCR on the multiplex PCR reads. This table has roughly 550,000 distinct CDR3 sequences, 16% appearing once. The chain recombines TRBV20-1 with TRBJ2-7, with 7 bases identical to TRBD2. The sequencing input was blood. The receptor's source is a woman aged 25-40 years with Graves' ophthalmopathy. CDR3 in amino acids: CSASRAGLTYEQYF. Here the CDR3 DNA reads TGCAGTGCTAGCCGAGCGGGACTGACCTACGAGCAGTACTTC.